These 7 T cell receptor beta chains share one sample of origin, sequenced in a study of Graves' ophthalmopathy and Graves' hyperthyroidism. Amplification targeted the TCR beta CDR3 regions, with RNA transcripts as the source material. RT-PCR with HTBI primers came first, then second-round multiplex PCR. TCRdb itself ran the multiplex PCR reads through MiXCR, one entry per CDR3 protein. In the table there are roughly 600,000 distinct CDR3 sequences, approximately 35% of which are singletons. The sequencing sample was made of peripheral blood or thyroid tissue (not recorded which). The receptors were gathered from an adult man with Graves' hyperthyroidism.

Ten or more counts support this clonotype. The V gene is TRBV19, the J gene TRBJ2-7; the D call may be TRBD1 or TRBD2 (5 bases each). V shed 5 bases and J shed 2 bases, with 13 bases lying between them. CDR3 length: 14 residues. The germline V gene has CDR1 LNHDA and CDR2 SQIVND (reference sequence). CDR3 nucleotides: TGTGCCAGTAGTGCTGGGACCTTCACCTACGAGCAGTACTTC. It codes for CASSAGTFTYEQYF.

The J gene is TRBJ1-2, the V gene TRBV28; D perhaps matches TRBD1 (5 bases). The CDR3 spans 14 residues. The germline V and J ends were trimmed by 8 bases and 0 bases, with 13 bases remaining between them. The germline V gene has CDR1 MDHEN and CDR2 SYDVKM. This CDR3 is CASRSRGTNYGYTF. In DNA form, the CDR3 reads TGTGCCAGCCGGTCACGGGGGACTAACTATGGCTACACCTTC.

There are a few counts of this clonotype. The V gene is TRBV28, the J gene TRBJ2-7, with D perhaps TRBD1 or TRBD2 (5 bases each). Germline V CDR1 and CDR2: MDHEN, SYDVKM. Trimming stripped 0 bases from V and 2 bases from J, with 11 bases between. The CDR3 sequence is 15 residues long. In DNA form, the CDR3 reads TGTGCCAGCAGTTTATGGGGGGAACTTCCCTACGAGCAGTACTTC. Protein product: CASSLWGELPYEQYF.

The J gene is TRBJ2-1, the V gene TRBV20-1; weak D call: TRBD1 (6 bases). The germline CDR1 and CDR2 sequences are DFQATT and SNEGSKA (reference sequence). Between the trimmed V and J ends, which lost 0 bases and 2 bases, there was a span of 14 bases. This CDR3 comprises 16 residues. CDR3 protein: CSARDYYRVTYNEQFF. CDR3 nucleotides: TGCAGTGCTAGAGATTATTACAGGGTCACCTACAATGAGCAGTTCTTC.

This clonotype came up once. The V and J genes are TRBV7-6 and TRBJ2-5, with a possible D match to TRBD1 (6 bases). This CDR3 region has 14 residues. The V gene lost 1 base and the J gene lost 5 bases, with 11 bases spanning the gap. Germline loops: CDR1 SGHVS, CDR2 FNYEAQ. This chain's CDR3 is CASSLEGGLETQYF. The CDR3 nucleotides read TGTGCCAGCAGCTTAGAAGGGGGTCTCGAGACCCAGTACTTC.

This clonotype was seen many times. The chain combines TRBV12-3 or TRBV12-4 with TRBJ1-5; a weak D match, TRBD1 (5 bases). With 1 base removed from V and 6 bases from J, the gap between germline ends came to 13 bases. The CDR3 consists of 15 residues. CDR3 residues: CASSLGRGVSQPQHF. The CDR3 coding sequence is TGTGCCAGCAGTTTAGGTCGAGGGGTAAGTCAGCCCCAGCATTTT.

This clonotype turned up a few times. V and J are TRBV2 and TRBJ1-3; D is uncertain. The V end lost 6 bases, the J end lost 0 bases, and 15 bases lay between the germline ends. The length of the CDR3 is 16 residues. CDR1 is SNHLY and CDR2 is FYNNEI in the germline V gene. CDR3 bases: TGTGCCAGCAGAAGTTCTATGACGCTCTCTGGAAACACCATATATTTT. Amino acids: CASRSSMTLSGNTIYF.